The 16 T cell receptor beta chains presented below share a single source sample, sequenced in a study of blood T cell repertoires in COVID-19. The protocol was immunoSEQ multiplex PCR, while the TCRdb copy is restricted to in-frame clones and leaves out a portion. Of a few hundred thousand clones in the sample, approximately 90% were seen once. The sample comprised peripheral blood. All receptors derive from a man between 18 and 35 years old with active or convalescent COVID-19.

The V and J genes are TRBV24-1 and TRBJ2-3; D is unresolved. Germline-derived CDR1 and CDR2 are KGHDR and SFDVKD. The CDR3 is 11 residues long. Deletions cut 4 bases from V and 7 bases from J, with 5 bases between. The CDR3 bases are TGTGCCACCAGTGAGGAGTATACGCAGTATTTT. Translated, it gives CATSEEYTQYF.

CDR3 sequence: CASSLEAGGPYNEQFF. Written as DNA, the CDR3 is TGCGCCAGCAGCTTGGAGGCGGGAGGGCCCTACAATGAGCAGTTCTTC. The chain carries TRBV5-1 and TRBJ2-1; 9 bases fit TRBD2. This CDR3 has 16 residues. V dropped 0 bases and J dropped 2; count of bases not matched to a gene: 3. The germline V gene has CDR1 SGHRS and CDR2 YFSETQ.

The genes are TRBV5-6 and TRBJ2-1; D not resolved. CDR1 and CDR2 from the germline V gene are SGHDT and YYEEEE. The ends were cut back, 1 base at V and 6 bases at J, with 5 bases in the middle. This CDR3 contains 12 residues. CDR3 protein: CASSLSFNEQFF. The CDR3 DNA follows: TGTGCCAGCAGCTTGTCTTTCAATGAGCAGTTCTTC.

The chain uses TRBV11-2 and TRBJ1-4, with 9 bases fitting TRBD1. This CDR3 spans 17 amino acids. V shed 6 bases and J 3 bases; nucleotides not matched to a gene: 11. CDR1 SGHAT and CDR2 FQNNGV come from the germline V gene. CDR3 residues: CASRLNRDRVSNEKLFF. As DNA, the CDR3 is TGTGCCAGCAGGTTAAATCGGGACAGGGTGTCTAATGAAAAACTGTTTTTT.

V is TRBV29-1 and J is TRBJ2-7; perhaps TRBD2 as D (5 bases). Germline values: CDR1 SQVTM, CDR2 ANQGSEA. This CDR3 is 14 amino acids long. Trimming shortened V by 5 bases and J by 3 bases, and 17 bases separated the two germline ends. In DNA form, the CDR3 reads TGCAGCGTTACCTTCGTGGCTAGCAGCTACGAGCAGTACTTC. This codes for CSVTFVASSYEQYF.

The chain is built from TRBV4-1 and TRBJ1-4; 7 nucleotides match TRBD1. This CDR3 spans 15 amino acids. Germline CDR1 is MGHRA and CDR2 is YSYEKL. V lost 1 base and J lost 6; bases outside the gene matches: 5. Here the CDR3 reads CASSQGRGRDEKLFF. The CDR3 DNA is TGCGCCAGCAGCCAAGGGAGGGGGCGGGATGAAAAACTGTTTTTT.

The chain recombines TRBV6-1 with TRBJ1-5; no firm D call. CDR1 and CDR2 (germline): MNHNS, SASEGT. The CDR3 runs to 18 residues. Trimming shortened V by 9 bases and J by 3 bases, and 27 bases separated the two germline ends. In DNA, the CDR3 is TGTGCCAGGATTGAAGAGAGGTTTCCCGCGGGTTTCAATCAGCCCCAGCATTTT. This codes for CARIEERFPAGFNQPQHF.

The chain joins TRBV19 to TRBJ1-1; D might be TRBD1 (5 bases). CDR1 LNHDA and CDR2 SQIVND come from the germline V gene (reference sequence). Trimming stripped 2 bases from V and 6 bases from J, with 7 bases between. The CDR3 spans 12 residues. The CDR3 is CASSIRGAEAFF. The CDR3 DNA sequence: TGTGCCAGTAGTATAAGGGGCGCTGAAGCTTTCTTT.

The chain links TRBV7-2 to TRBJ1-3, with TRBD1 matching over 7 bases. CDR1 is SGHTA, CDR2 FQGNSA, per germline. The CDR3 totals 17 residues. Trimming cost V 5 bases and J 0 bases; bases outside gene matches: 10. The CDR3 is CASSLSRTGFSGNTIYF. The CDR3, as DNA: TGTGCCAGCAGCCTTAGTCGGACAGGCTTCTCTGGAAACACCATATATTTT.

The rearrangement joins TRBV2 to TRBJ2-7, with 9 bases that match TRBD2. Looked up from germline, CDR1 is SNHLY and CDR2 is FYNNEI. This CDR3 is 15 amino acids long. J was trimmed by 3 bases and V by 0 bases; bases with no gene match: 3. The CDR3 protein is CASSEASGSFYEQYF. CDR3 sequence (DNA): TGTGCCAGCAGTGAAGCTAGCGGGAGCTTCTACGAGCAGTACTTC.

The V gene is TRBV2, the J gene TRBJ1-5, with 7 nucleotides matching TRBD1. Germline CDR1 SNHLY, CDR2 FYNNEI. With V trimmed by 7 bases and J by 5 bases, 8 bases remained unmatched. The CDR3 covers 14 residues. CDR3 in amino acids: CASKKDRRDQPQHF. CDR3 sequence (DNA): TGTGCCAGCAAGAAGGACAGGCGAGATCAGCCCCAGCATTTT.

This chain links TRBV2 with TRBJ1-6; D unclear. The CDR3 is 13 residues long. Trimming removed 0 bases at V and 8 bases at J, with 5 bases between. Germline V CDR1 and CDR2: SNHLY, FYNNEI. CDR3: CASSEAEYSPLHF. The DNA of the CDR3 is TGTGCCAGCAGTGAAGCGGAGTATTCACCCCTCCACTTT.

The chain recombines TRBV6-5 with TRBJ1-6; unclear D gene. Between the trimmed V and J ends, which lost 7 bases and 6 bases, there was a span of 10 bases. CDR1 and CDR2 from the germline V gene are MNHEY and SVGAGI. The CDR3 length is 13 residues. The CDR3 DNA reads TGTGCCAGCAACGAGGGCTTTAATTCACCCCTCCACTTT. Its protein product is CASNEGFNSPLHF.

This clone has just one count. The chain joins TRBV5-1 to TRBJ1-1; a possible D gene is TRBD1 (5 bases). Trimming took off 0 bases at V and 6 bases at J, with 12 bases between the two ends. The CDR3 loop spans 14 amino acids. In germline, CDR1 is SGHRS, CDR2 YFSETQ. The CDR3 DNA reads TGCGCCAGCAGCTTGGAGCAGGGAGGATCTGAAGCTTTCTTT. This translates into CASSLEQGGSEAFF.

The rearrangement links TRBV7-9 to TRBJ1-5, with 8 bases aligning to TRBD1. Per the germline V gene, CDR1 is SEHNR and CDR2 is FQNEAQ (reference sequence). There are 15 residues in the CDR3. V trimming: 4 bases; J trimming: 8 bases; junction bases outside the gene matches: 10. The CDR3 loop is CASSWGQGASEPQHF. As DNA, the CDR3 is TGTGCCAGCAGCTGGGGGCAGGGGGCATCGGAGCCCCAGCATTTT. The variable domain in full, with the rest retrieved from reference TRBV7-9 and TRBJ1-5, is DTGVSQNPRHKITKRGQNVTFRCDPISEHNRLYWYRQTLGQGPEFLTYFQNEAQLEKSRLLSDRFSAERPKGSFSTLEIQRTEQGDSAMYLCASSWGQGASEPQHFGDGTRLSIL.

The chain uses TRBV9 and TRBJ2-4, with a tentative D call TRBD1 (6 bases). Germline V gene lookup returns CDR1 SGDLS and CDR2 YYNGEE. The CDR3 covers 15 residues. V shed 0 bases and J shed 1 base, with 8 bases lying between them. CDR3 bases: TGTGCCAGCAGCGTAGACGGACAGGCCAAAAACATTCAGTACTTC. Protein sequence: CASSVDGQAKNIQYF.